These 18 T cell receptor beta chains came from one sample sequenced in a study of T cell repertoires in cytomegalovirus infection (dated 2019 in TCRdb). Their target antigens are unknown. Sequencing used an Illumina HiSeq 1500. Using fastp trimming at Q25 and MiXCR clonotype assembly, TCRdb reanalyzed the public sequencing data and kept in-frame beta chains. Duplicate CDR3 protein sequences are folded into a single record with the most common DNA and genes. Counted in this sample were around 430,000 distinct CDR3 sequences; 42% of them appeared once. The top ten clones comprise 35% to 50% of the sample. The meaning of the sample's treatment or condition label: in vitro stimulation with specific CMV peptide epitopes to enrich CMV-specific T cells. This sample comprised cultured PBMCs, obtained from culture after CMV antigen stimulation. All receptors come from a human donor in good health (CMV status not recorded). Some clones in this sample may be carry-over from other donors' samples.

A few counts support this clonotype. The V gene is TRBV7-9, the J gene TRBJ2-1, with unresolved D. Germline CDR1 and CDR2: SEHNR and FQNEAQ (reference sequence). Trimming shortened V by 2 bases and J by 6 bases, and 5 bases separated the two germline ends. This CDR3 region has 12 residues. The CDR3 reads CASSLSLNEQFF. The DNA of the CDR3 is TGTGCCAGCAGCTTATCCCTCAATGAGCAGTTCTTC.

This clonotype was detected a few times. This rearrangement joins TRBV7-6 to TRBJ2-1; weak D call: TRBD1 (6 bases). Germline CDR1 is SGHVS and CDR2 is FNYEAQ. The CDR3 length is 16 residues. Trimming shortened V by 1 base and J by 6 bases, and 16 bases separated the two germline ends. The CDR3 coding sequence is TGTGCCAGCAGCTTAGAGTGGGGGCGGCTGATCAATGAGCAGTTCTTC. This gives the protein CASSLEWGRLINEQFF.

The J gene is TRBJ2-7, the V gene TRBV7-2, with TRBD2 as a possible D gene (5 bases). Per the germline V gene, CDR1 is SGHTA and CDR2 is FQGNSA. The CDR3 length is 14 residues. Trimming removed 4 bases from V and 5 bases from J, with 15 bases in between. CDR3 DNA: TGTGCCAGCAGCTACCTCGGGGTCCCTGACGAGCAGTACTTC. Translating gives CASSYLGVPDEQYF.

V gene TRBV6-2 or TRBV6-3 combines with J gene TRBJ2-5; 7 bases map to TRBD1. Germline trimming cut 10 bases from V and 2 bases from J; bases unmatched to any gene: 13. Germline assignment: CDR1 MNHEY and CDR2 SVGEGT. The CDR3 runs 15 residues. The CDR3 region is CATLTRQGSQETQYF. The CDR3 DNA reads as TGTGCCACTTTAACTCGACAGGGCTCGCAAGAGACCCAGTACTTC.

This clonotype came up a few times. The CDR3 is CASSGDRGLNTEAFF. DNA of the CDR3: TGTGCCAGCAGCGGGGACAGGGGGCTGAACACTGAAGCTTTCTTT. J is TRBJ1-1 and V is TRBV7-8; 12 positions match TRBD1. The CDR3 totals 15 residues. The V segment lost 5 bases and the J segment 0 bases; nucleotides outside the gene matches: 1. CDR1 is SGHVS, CDR2 FQNEAQ, per germline. The variable domain in full, completed from reference TRBV7-8 and TRBJ1-1, reads GAGVSQSPRYKVAKRGQDVALRCDPISGHVSLFWYQQALGQGPEFLTYFQNEAQLDKSGLPSDRFFAERPEGSVSTLKIQRTQQEDSAVYLCASSGDRGLNTEAFFGQGTRLTVV.

This clonotype was seen just once. The chain links TRBV5-4 to TRBJ1-1; TRBD1 is a possible D gene (6 bases). CDR3 size: 16 residues. Germline CDR1 SGHNT, CDR2 YYREEE (reference sequence). V lost 4 bases and J 0 bases, leaving 16 bases between the germline ends. The chain's CDR3 is CASSPRAGVMNTEAFF. DNA for the CDR3: TGTGCCAGCAGCCCTCGGGCAGGGGTGATGAACACTGAAGCTTTCTTT.

This chain joins TRBV27 and TRBJ2-7; TRBD2 matches at 9 bases. V lost 5 bases and J lost 4; bases outside the gene matches: 24. The germline gives CDR1 MNHEY, CDR2 SMNVEV (reference sequence). The CDR3 covers 20 residues. This CDR3 is CASSPFLGGGVAGVEYEQYF. The DNA of the CDR3 is TGTGCCAGCAGTCCCTTCCTAGGGGGCGGCGTAGCGGGAGTGGAGTACGAGCAGTACTTC.

This clonotype was seen more than once but under ten times. The V and J genes are TRBV20-1 and TRBJ1-2; 7 nucleotides match TRBD1. V was clipped by 5 bases and J by 2 bases; unmatched bases: 2. CDR1 and CDR2 from the germline V gene are DFQATT and SNEGSKA (reference sequence). This CDR3 has 12 residues. The CDR3 nucleotides are TGCAGTGCTCCGACAGGGAACTATGGCTACACCTTC. Its protein product is CSAPTGNYGYTF.

The rearrangement uses TRBV7-8 and TRBJ2-7; 9 bases line up with TRBD1. CDR3 length: 15 amino acids. Per the germline V gene, CDR1 is SGHVS and CDR2 is FQNEAQ. Unmatched junction bases numbered 8, after V lost 5 bases and J lost 3 bases. The CDR3 sequence: CASSKRQGDYYEQYF. The DNA of the CDR3 is TGTGCCAGCAGCAAGCGACAGGGGGATTACTACGAGCAGTACTTC.

This clonotype was seen a handful of times. This chain joins TRBV4-1 and TRBJ2-3; 7 bases align to TRBD1. Germline V gives CDR1 MGHRA, CDR2 YSYEKL. V lost 2 bases and J lost 1; bases outside the gene matches: 6. The CDR3 runs to 16 residues. CDR3 sequence (DNA): TGCGCCAGCAGCCAAACATCCGGGACAGGCACAGATACGCAGTATTTT. Protein sequence: CASSQTSGTGTDTQYF.

This chain uses TRBV18 with TRBJ2-3, with no clear D. The CDR3 spans 17 residues. Germline V gene data show CDR1 as KGHSH and CDR2 as LQKENI. With 1 base removed from V and 1 base from J, the gap between germline ends came to 15 bases. The chain's CDR3 is CASSPRSRTEGTDTQYF. DNA of the CDR3: TGTGCCAGCTCACCACGGAGTCGAACCGAGGGCACAGATACGCAGTATTTT. Full variable domain (outside the CDR3, taken from reference TRBV18 and TRBJ2-3): NAGVMQNPRHLVRRRGQEARLRCSPMKGHSHVYWYRQLPEEGLKFMVYLQKENIIDESGMPKERFSAEFPKEGPSILRIQQVVRGDSAAYFCASSPRSRTEGTDTQYFGPGTRLTVL.

V and J are TRBV3-1 and TRBJ2-5; D is ambiguous. The CDR3 loop spans 14 amino acids. Germline V gives CDR1 LGHDT, CDR2 YNNKEL (reference sequence). The germline V and J ends were trimmed by 2 bases and 4 bases, with 11 bases remaining between them. CDR3 nucleotide sequence: TGTGCCAGCAGCCAACCCGATTTATTAGAGACCCAGTACTTC. Its translation: CASSQPDLLETQYF.

The chain joins TRBV9 to TRBJ2-1, with no clear D. The CDR3 runs 14 residues. Deletions cut 0 bases from V and 3 bases from J, with 7 bases between. Germline V gives CDR1 SGDLS, CDR2 YYNGEE. In DNA form, the CDR3 reads TGTGCCAGCAGCGTAGAGCAGGTCTACAATGAGCAGTTCTTC. Amino acids: CASSVEQVYNEQFF.

This clonotype has only a few counts. The chain combines TRBV7-8 with TRBJ2-7; D gene uncertain. The CDR3 has 17 amino acids. V dropped 4 bases and J dropped 0 bases, with 19 bases sitting between them. Germline V lookup: CDR1 SGHVS, CDR2 FQNEAQ. The CDR3: CASSSPSVIASSYEQYF. The CDR3 coding sequence is TGTGCCAGCAGCTCTCCTTCCGTAATAGCCTCCTCCTACGAGCAGTACTTC.

There are a few counts of this clonotype. The V call is TRBV6-1, the J call TRBJ2-1; a possible D gene is TRBD2 (6 bases). This CDR3 region has 12 residues. Germline assignment: CDR1 MNHNS and CDR2 SASEGT. The V end lost 11 bases, the J end lost 8 bases, and 16 bases lay between the germline ends. The DNA for the CDR3 is TGTGCCCTCCGGAGGGGCGCAGATGAGCAGTTCTTC. Translation: CALRRGADEQFF.

The rearrangement uses TRBV11-2 and TRBJ2-1, with TRBD2 matching over 10 bases. The germline CDR1 and CDR2 sequences are SGHAT and FQNNGV. There are 16 residues in the CDR3. V trimming: 4 bases; J trimming: 3 bases; junction bases outside the gene matches: 6. Written as DNA, the CDR3 is TGTGCCAGCAGCTCTTTAGCGGGGGGCTTCTACAATGAGCAGTTCTTC. Its protein product is CASSSLAGGFYNEQFF.

The chain is built from TRBV2 and TRBJ1-5; D gene unclear. V lost 2 bases, J lost 0 bases, and 5 bases lay in between. CDR1 is SNHLY, CDR2 FYNNEI, per germline. The CDR3 consists of 14 residues. The CDR3 is CASSELSSNQPQHF. The CDR3 DNA follows: TGTGCCAGCAGTGAACTAAGTAGCAATCAGCCCCAGCATTTT.

This clonotype was observed a handful of times. The V gene is TRBV7-8, the J gene TRBJ2-1; D perhaps matches TRBD2 (6 bases). Trimming stripped 2 bases from V and 1 base from J, with 21 bases between. This CDR3 has 19 residues. Germline V gene lookup returns CDR1 SGHVS and CDR2 FQNEAQ. CDR3 region: CASSLLSPLVRGSYNEQFF. CDR3 coding DNA: TGTGCCAGCAGCTTATTATCCCCATTGGTCCGGGGGTCCTACAATGAGCAGTTCTTC.